This is a list of T cell receptor beta chains from one sample in a study of T cell repertoires in cytomegalovirus infection. MiXCR was run by TCRdb on the reads, yielding one entry per CDR3 protein. The table records 150,000 or so distinct CDR3 sequences, less than 25% of them present only once. The antigens of these receptors remain unknown. Specimen: CD8+ T cells from cultured PBMCs, collected from culture after CMV antigen stimulation. These receptors originate from a human donor in good health (CMV status not recorded). Some clones in this sample may be carry-over from other donors' samples. The CDR3 runs from the conserved cysteine through the conserved F or W. The D gene is left open where the match is weak. The size entry is marked missing in some rows and otherwise reads once, few, many or a size class.

few	TRBJ2-1	TRBV7-6	-	TGTGCCAGCAGCTTAGGGGACGGACCCTCGTTTGAGCAGTTCTTC	CASSLGDGPSFEQFF
-	TRBJ2-2	TRBV7-3	TRBD2	TGTGCCAGCAGCCCACAACCGGGACTAGCGGGGGGGACCGAGGAGCTGTTTTTT	CASSPQPGLAGGTEELFF
-	TRBJ1-1	TRBV7-8	-	TGTGCCAGCAGCCAAAACCCCCACGACAGGAACACTGAAGCTTTCTTT	CASSQNPHDRNTEAFF
-	TRBJ1-4	TRBV28	-	TGTGCCAGCAGTCCCGTGGGAGACGGGGGAAAGGAACTGTTTTTT	CASSPVGDGGKELFF
-	TRBJ2-5	TRBV7-9	-	TGTGCCAGCAGCTCGGGACCAGCGGAGACCCAGTACTTC	CASSSGPAETQYF
-	TRBJ2-7	TRBV7-2	-	TGTGCCAGCAGCTTAAACAGGGAATTGTACGAGCAGTACTTC	CASSLNRELYEQYF
few	TRBJ2-7	TRBV6-2/TRBV6-3	TRBD2	TGTGCCAGCAGTTACGCGGGGGGGCAAAACGAGCAGTACTTC	CASSYAGGQNEQYF
-	TRBJ2-1	TRBV6-2/TRBV6-3	TRBD2	TGTGCCAGCAGAAGACTAGCGGGGGCGCTACAACAAAACAATGAGCAGTTCTTC	CASRRLAGALQQNNEQFF
few	TRBJ1-2	TRBV6-1	-	TGTGCCAGCAGTGAAGCGGACTGGACGGTGTCTGGCTACACCTTC	CASSEADWTVSGYTF
-	TRBJ1-2	TRBV12-3/TRBV12-4	TRBD1	TGTGCCAGCAGACTCAAGGGACAGGCGACAGGCTACACCTTC	CASRLKGQATGYTF
few	TRBJ2-5	TRBV7-2	TRBD2	TGTGCCAGCAGCTCCCCCCTAGCGGGGGGGGCGAGAGAGACCCAGTACTTC	CASSSPLAGGARETQYF
-	TRBJ2-1	TRBV7-2	-	TGTGCCAGCAGCTTAGAACTACTGGGGTCGGGTGAGCAGTTCTTC	CASSLELLGSGEQFF
-	TRBJ2-7	TRBV6-1	-	TGTGCCAGTAGTGAAGCGGACAGCAATTACGAGCAGTACTTC	CASSEADSNYEQYF
-	TRBJ1-2	TRBV6-5	TRBD1	TGTGCCAGCAGCGGGACAGGGGGTGGCTACACCTTC	CASSGTGGGYTF
-	TRBJ2-1	TRBV7-8	-	TGTGCCAGCAGCTTAGTTCACCGGGCGGACGAGCAGTTCTTC	CASSLVHRADEQFF
many	TRBJ1-5	TRBV7-2	-	TGTGCCAGCGGAGTGGGAAGCAATCAGCCCCAGCATTTT	CASGVGSNQPQHF
-	TRBJ2-7	TRBV7-2	-	TGTGCCAGCAGCTTAGGATGGGAGGGGGCGCGGTCCTACGAGCAGTACTTC	CASSLGWEGARSYEQYF
-	TRBJ2-5	TRBV6-1	-	TGTGCCAGCAGTGAATTGCGGGTTCATAAAGAGACCCAGTACTTC	CASSELRVHKETQYF
-	TRBJ1-5	TRBV19	-	TGTGCCAGTATGGACCCCGACACTTGGGGACAGCCCCAGCATTTT	CASMDPDTWGQPQHF
-	TRBJ2-1	TRBV4-1	-	TGCGCCAGCAGCCACTCCATGGGGTCCCTCTCCTACAATGAGCAGTTCTTC	CASSHSMGSLSYNEQFF
-	TRBJ2-7	TRBV30	TRBD2	TGTGCCTGGACCGGACTAGCGGGGGGACAACTCGAGCAGTACTTC	CAWTGLAGGQLEQYF
few	TRBJ2-1	TRBV7-6	-	TGTGCCAGCAGCCAAGGAGAGAGCTCCTACAATGAGCAGTTCTTC	CASSQGESSYNEQFF
-	TRBJ1-4	TRBV7-6	-	TGTGCCAGCAGCCCGGACAGTACCAGAGAAAAACTGTTTTTT	CASSPDSTREKLFF
-	TRBJ2-7	TRBV7-8	-	TGTGCCAGCAGCCCGATGAGAAGAACCTACGAGCAGTACTTC	CASSPMRRTYEQYF
-	TRBJ1-1	TRBV7-8	-	TGTGCCAGCAGCTTACTATCTATGGCTACAGGGCATGACACTGAAGCTTTCTTT	CASSLLSMATGHDTEAFF
-	TRBJ1-1	TRBV7-8	-	TGTGCCAGCACCGAGAGGGTCAGCGACACTGAAGCTTTCTTT	CASTERVSDTEAFF
few	TRBJ2-1	TRBV20-1	-	TGCAGTGCTACGGGGCTCTTTATGCGGAGCTCCTACAATGAGCAGTTCTTC	CSATGLFMRSSYNEQFF
few	TRBJ2-3	TRBV7-9	-	TGTGCCAGCAGCTTTCGGGGACCCACAGATACGCAGTATTTT	CASSFRGPTDTQYF
-	TRBJ2-5	TRBV7-9	TRBD1	TGTGCCAGCAGCCACAGGGGTGAAGAGACCCAGTACTTC	CASSHRGEETQYF
few	TRBJ2-7	TRBV6-1	-	TGTGCCAGCAGTGGGGCTTCCGTGGCCTACGAGCAGTACTTC	CASSGASVAYEQYF
-	TRBJ1-6	TRBV7-3	-	TGTGCCAGCAGCTTCGGGGAGTATAATTCACCCCTCCACTTT	CASSFGEYNSPLHF
many	TRBJ2-3	TRBV11-3	-	TGTGCCAGCAGCTTCGGGACGGGGGTGGATACGCAGTATTTT	CASSFGTGVDTQYF
few	TRBJ1-5	TRBV6-5	-	TGTGCCAGCAGTTATTCGGGGGACAATCAGCCCCAGCATTTT	CASSYSGDNQPQHF
-	TRBJ2-7	TRBV10-2	-	TGCGCCAGCAGCTCAGCGGGGATGCAGGGGGCTTACGAGCAGTACTTC	CASSSAGMQGAYEQYF
-	TRBJ2-3	TRBV27	TRBD2	TGTGCCAGCAGTTTATCTAGCGGGGGATTTGATACGCAGTATTTT	CASSLSSGGFDTQYF
many	TRBJ2-5	TRBV9	-	TGTGCCAGCAGCGTACAGGGTAGCTCTGGGGAGACCCAGTACTTC	CASSVQGSSGETQYF
-	TRBJ1-2	TRBV7-2	-	TGTGCCAGCAGCCCCGAGGGTGTAGGGCCATACTATGGCTACACCTTC	CASSPEGVGPYYGYTF
-	TRBJ1-1	TRBV7-6	-	TGTGCCAGCAGCTTGGGGAGCCGCTTGAACACTGAAGCTTTCTTT	CASSLGSRLNTEAFF
few	TRBJ2-5	TRBV11-3	-	TGTGCCAGCAGCGTAGGCCGCTCGGGACTGCGCCAAGAGACCCAGTACTTC	CASSVGRSGLRQETQYF
-	TRBJ1-6	TRBV7-6	-	TGTGCCAGCAGCTGGACTAATTCACCCCTCCACTTT	CASSWTNSPLHF
many	TRBJ2-5	TRBV6-1	TRBD2	TGTGCCAGCAGCCCCGGGGCTTCGTGGGGGGGGGAGACCCAGTACTTC	CASSPGASWGGETQYF
-	TRBJ2-4	TRBV12-3/TRBV12-4	-	TGTGCCAGCAGTGGCCGGGACACCTACAAAAACATTCAGTACTTC	CASSGRDTYKNIQYF
-	TRBJ1-1	TRBV9	-	TGTGCCAGCAGCGTAGGGTCCCACAGGATAGGGAACACTGAAGCTTTCTTT	CASSVGSHRIGNTEAFF
few	TRBJ1-1	TRBV7-8	-	TGTGCCAGCAGCTTAGGCTTGTGGGGGGCCATGAACACTGAAGCTTTCTTT	CASSLGLWGAMNTEAFF
few	TRBJ2-1	TRBV7-8	-	TGTGCCAGCAGCTTAGGGGGAGGGGGACAGGAGTTCTTC	CASSLGGGGQEFF
-	TRBJ2-2	TRBV7-8	-	TGTGCCAGCAGCCCGCAGGGAGCCGGGGAGCTGTTTTTT	CASSPQGAGELFF
few	TRBJ1-4	TRBV11-2	TRBD1	TGTGCCAGCAGGCAAACAGGGGACTTGGATGAAAAACTGTTTTTT	CASRQTGDLDEKLFF
few	TRBJ2-7	TRBV7-2	-	TGTGCCAGCAGCTCGTATACATCCTACGAGCAGTACTTC	CASSSYTSYEQYF
few	TRBJ2-7	TRBV12-3/TRBV12-4	-	TGTGCCAGCAGTTTTGAGGACAAGGAGTACTTC	CASSFEDKEYF
-	TRBJ2-7	TRBV7-2	-	TGTGCCAGCAGCCCCCCGGGACTCGCTATCGAGCAGTACTTC	CASSPPGLAIEQYF
-	TRBJ1-1	TRBV6-2/TRBV6-3	-	TGTGCCAGCAGAACACAGGCCCAGGGCACTGAAGCTTTCTTT	CASRTQAQGTEAFF
-	TRBJ2-3	TRBV6-5	-	TGTGCCAGCACCCGGACCGGGGGTACGCAGTATTTT	CASTRTGGTQYF
few	TRBJ2-1	TRBV27	-	TGTGCCAGCAGTGTATCGGGGGATGAGCAGTTCTTC	CASSVSGDEQFF
-	TRBJ2-3	TRBV11-2	TRBD2	TGTGCCAGCAGCTTATGGGGCGGGGGGGCGGTGGAGGCAGATACGCAGTATTTT	CASSLWGGGAVEADTQYF
-	TRBJ1-2	TRBV7-2	TRBD1	TGTGCCAGCAGCTTAGGGGGCCGGGACAGGGGCCGACGTAACTATGGCTACACCTTC	CASSLGGRDRGRRNYGYTF